These 10 T cell receptor beta chains share one sample of origin, sequenced in a study of shared clonotypes between healthy human individuals. Data came from immunoSEQ multiplex PCR; TCRdb stores just in-frame clones and leaves some out. The sample includes about 2.5 million clones, approximately 90% seen only once; the top ten take around 0.35%. The sequenced material came from naive CD4+ T cells from PBMCs. Subset denoted: CD45RA+ positively selected. These receptors were taken from a young man in good health. Some clones in this sample may be carry-over from other donors' samples.

The genes are TRBV11-2 and TRBJ1-2; no reliable D call. Germline V gene sequence: CDR1 SGHAT, CDR2 FQNNGV. The CDR3 has 15 amino acids. The germline V and J ends were trimmed by 1 base and 5 bases, with 14 bases remaining between them. CDR3 loop: CASSLGSGSSYGYTF. The CDR3 nucleotides are TGTGCCAGCAGCTTAGGTTCAGGCAGCTCATATGGCTACACCTTC. Drawing the rest from reference TRBV11-2 and TRBJ1-2, the complete variable domain is EAGVAQSPRYKIIEKRQSVAFWCNPISGHATLYWYQQILGQGPKLLIQFQNNGVVDDSQLPKDRFSAERLKGVDSTLKIQPAKLEDSAVYLCASSLGSGSSYGYTFGSGTRLTVV.

This chain connects TRBV7-9 to TRBJ2-3; D uncertain. The CDR3 covers 15 residues. Looked up from germline, CDR1 is SEHNR and CDR2 is FQNEAQ (reference sequence). V gave up 5 bases and J gave up 0 bases, with 12 bases separating them. The CDR3, as DNA: TGTGCCAGCAGCGCCCATACGACTAGCACAGATACGCAGTATTTT. Translation: CASSAHTTSTDTQYF.

The chain couples TRBV19 to TRBJ1-2; 9 bases fit TRBD1. Germline loops: CDR1 LNHDA, CDR2 SQIVND (reference sequence). The CDR3 is 16 residues long. Trimming at V came to 5 bases and at J to 1 base, leaving 8 bases not matched to a gene. Here the CDR3 reads CASSVLPGQGNYGYTF. Here the CDR3 DNA reads TGTGCCAGTAGTGTACTGCCGGGACAGGGTAACTATGGCTACACCTTC.

The chain joins TRBV27 to TRBJ2-3; D not resolved. Trimming left V 6 bases short and J 0 bases short, with 7 bases between. The V gene's germline CDR1 is MNHEY and CDR2 SMNVEV (reference sequence). The CDR3 spans 13 residues. CDR3 coding DNA: TGTGCCAGCAGGACTCGGAGCACAGATACGCAGTATTTT. It encodes CASRTRSTDTQYF.

This chain joins TRBV7-2 and TRBJ1-2, with 7 positions matching TRBD1. Germline loops: CDR1 SGHTA, CDR2 FQGNSA. This CDR3 has 15 amino acids. The V and J ends lost 1 base and 2 bases, in that order; junction bases with no gene match: 4. Written as DNA, the CDR3 is TGTGCCAGCAGCTTAGTGACAGGGAACAACTATGGCTACACCTTC. This encodes CASSLVTGNNYGYTF.

The chain couples TRBV7-2 to TRBJ2-7; D is perhaps TRBD1 (5 bases). This CDR3 region has 14 residues. Germline V gene sequence: CDR1 SGHTA, CDR2 FQGNSA. V dropped 7 bases and J dropped 4 bases, with 17 bases sitting between them. The CDR3 region is CASTPFGRAYEQYF. In DNA, the CDR3 is TGTGCCAGCACCCCTTTTGGCAGGGCGTACGAGCAGTACTTC.

The chain joins TRBV28 to TRBJ1-5, with D possibly TRBD1 on 5 matching bases. The germline V gene has CDR1 MDHEN and CDR2 SYDVKM. Trimming took 3 bases from V and 5 from J, leaving 23 bases between them. The CDR3 is made up of 18 amino acids. CDR3 nucleotides: TGTGCCAGCAGTTTTTTTTCCCTGACGGGGCCCTCCGATCAGCCCCAGCATTTT. Protein: CASSFFSLTGPSDQPQHF.

The V and J genes are TRBV6-5 and TRBJ2-3, with 7 bases that match TRBD2. CDR1 MNHEY and CDR2 SVGAGI come from the germline V gene. The CDR3 has 15 residues. After removal of 4 bases from V and 2 bases from J, the junction contained 6 bases not matched to a gene. The CDR3 is CASSSPSGATDTQYF. DNA of the CDR3: TGTGCCAGCAGTTCCCCCAGCGGGGCCACAGATACGCAGTATTTT.

The chain recombines TRBV20-1 with TRBJ1-2, with D tentatively TRBD1 (5 bases). Germline lookup yields CDR1 DFQATT and CDR2 SNEGSKA (reference sequence). The CDR3 totals 11 residues. V lost 0 bases and J 7 bases, leaving 6 bases between the germline ends. The CDR3 coding sequence is TGCAGTGCTAGAGACAGGGCTGGCTACACCTTC. The encoded protein is CSARDRAGYTF.

The chain is built from TRBV5-8 and TRBJ2-2, with 13 positions matching TRBD2. The ends lost 4 bases at V and 6 bases at J; junction bases unmatched: 3. Germline values: CDR1 SGHTS, CDR2 YDEGEE. This CDR3 comprises 15 residues. The CDR3 DNA follows: TGTGCCAGCAGCCCGGGACTAGCGGGACCCGGGGAGCTGTTTTTT. This translates into CASSPGLAGPGELFF.